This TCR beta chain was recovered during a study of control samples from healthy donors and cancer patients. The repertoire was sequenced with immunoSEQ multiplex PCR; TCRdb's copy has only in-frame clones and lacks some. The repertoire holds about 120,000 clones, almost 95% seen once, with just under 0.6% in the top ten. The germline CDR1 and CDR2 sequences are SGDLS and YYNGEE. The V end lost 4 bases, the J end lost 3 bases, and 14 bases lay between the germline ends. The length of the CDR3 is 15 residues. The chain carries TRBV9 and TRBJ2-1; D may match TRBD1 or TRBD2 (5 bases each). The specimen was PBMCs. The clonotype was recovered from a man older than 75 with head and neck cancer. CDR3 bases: TGTGCCAGCAGCCTAACCGGGACGATCTACAATGAGCAGTTCTTC. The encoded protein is CASSLTGTIYNEQFF.